The rows below give T cell receptor beta chains drawn from one sample of a study of cytomegalovirus exposure and HLA in healthy donors. Using immunoSEQ multiplex PCR, the repertoire was profiled, and TCRdb retains in-frame clones only, with some absent. The specimen's table records 150,000 to 250,000 clones. The sequencing input was PBMCs. The origin of the receptors is a boy aged 5-17 years in good health and CMV-seronegative. Both conserved end residues are part of each CDR3. A D gene is named only where the DNA matches it firmly.

D: TRBD1; J: TRBJ1-2; V: TRBV29-1; CDR3: CSVEDQDRGYGYTF; DNA: TGCAGCGTTGAAGATCAAGACAGGGGCTATGGCTACACCTTC
D: TRBD1; J: TRBJ1-2; V: TRBV2; CDR3: CASSEFGTGLYGYTF; DNA: TGTGCCAGCAGTGAATTCGGGACAGGCCTCTATGGCTACACCTTC
D: -; J: TRBJ2-4; V: TRBV30; CDR3: CAWRGGPLAKNIQYF; DNA: TGTGCCTGGAGGGGGGGACCACTAGCCAAAAACATTCAGTACTTC
D: -; J: TRBJ1-1; V: TRBV10-3; CDR3: CAISDRGDTEAFF; DNA: TGTGCCATCAGTGACCGGGGTGACACTGAAGCTTTCTTT
D: TRBD1; J: TRBJ1-1; V: TRBV6-1; CDR3: CASRRQGNTEAFF; DNA: TGTGCCAGCCGGAGACAGGGGAACACTGAAGCTTTCTTT
D: TRBD1; J: TRBJ1-1; V: TRBV6-5; CDR3: CASSPSKTGGKEAFF; DNA: TGTGCCAGCAGCCCCTCAAAGACAGGGGGAAAGGAAGCTTTCTTT
D: -; J: TRBJ1-4; V: TRBV6-4; CDR3: CASSAILQLTNEKLFF; DNA: TGTGCCAGCAGCGCCATCCTACAGCTAACTAATGAAAAACTGTTTTTT
D: -; J: TRBJ1-1; V: TRBV4-1; CDR3: CASSQEREGPNTEAFF; DNA: TGCGCCAGCAGCCAAGAGAGGGAAGGGCCGAACACTGAAGCTTTCTTT
D: TRBD2; J: TRBJ2-5; V: TRBV9; CDR3: CASSSLAGGETQYF; DNA: TGTGCCAGCAGCAGTTTAGCGGGGGGAGAGACCCAGTACTTC
D: TRBD1; J: TRBJ1-4; V: TRBV15; CDR3: CATSRDRTGANEKLFF; DNA: TGTGCCACCAGCAGAGATCGAACAGGGGCTAATGAAAAACTGTTTTTT
D: TRBD1; J: TRBJ1-3; V: TRBV27; CDR3: CASIGGSGDRSSGNTIYF; DNA: TGTGCCAGCATCGGTGGGTCGGGGGACAGGAGCTCTGGAAACACCATATATTTT
D: -; J: TRBJ2-7; V: TRBV9; CDR3: CASSAQRTDFYEQYF; DNA: TGTGCCAGCAGCGCCCAGAGGACAGACTTCTACGAGCAGTACTTC
D: -; J: TRBJ2-2; V: TRBV7-6; CDR3: CASSSRANTGELFF; DNA: TGTGCCAGCAGCTCGAGGGCGAACACCGGGGAGCTGTTTTTT
D: -; J: TRBJ2-1; V: TRBV9; CDR3: CASSPRPSLSYNEQFF; DNA: TGTGCCAGCAGCCCCCGTCCTTCCTTATCCTACAATGAGCAGTTCTTC
D: -; J: TRBJ2-7; V: TRBV2; CDR3: CASLAGRADEQYF; DNA: TGTGCCAGTTTGGCGGGCCGAGCGGACGAGCAGTACTTC
D: TRBD1; J: TRBJ1-5; V: TRBV30; CDR3: CAWSQRPGTGNQPQHF; DNA: TGTGCCTGGAGTCAACGCCCCGGGACAGGGAACCAGCCCCAGCATTTT
D: TRBD2; J: TRBJ2-1; V: TRBV7-2; CDR3: CASSLNSGLAGANEQFF; DNA: TGTGCCAGCAGCTTAAATTCGGGACTAGCGGGGGCCAATGAGCAGTTCTTC
D: TRBD1; J: TRBJ2-7; V: TRBV5-1; CDR3: CASSIGQDYEQYF; DNA: TGCGCCAGCAGCATAGGACAGGACTACGAGCAGTACTTC
D: -; J: TRBJ2-2; V: TRBV7-3; CDR3: CASSPSGVSGELFF; DNA: TGTGCCAGCAGCCCTTCAGGGGTATCCGGGGAGCTGTTTTTT
D: -; J: TRBJ1-2; V: TRBV5-4; CDR3: CASNNPGVYGYTF; DNA: TGTGCCAGCAACAACCCGGGAGTTTATGGCTACACCTTC
D: -; J: TRBJ2-5; V: TRBV7-3; CDR3: CASSLAQGTQETQYF; DNA: TGTGCCAGCAGCTTAGCGCAGGGCACCCAAGAGACCCAGTACTTC
D: -; J: TRBJ1-1; V: TRBV5-1; CDR3: CASSSGGTEAFF; DNA: TGCGCCAGCAGCTCGGGGGGCACTGAAGCTTTCTTT
D: TRBD1; J: TRBJ1-1; V: TRBV7-6; CDR3: CASSPDRGRGNTEAFF; DNA: TGTGCCAGCAGCCCAGACAGGGGACGGGGTAACACTGAAGCTTTCTTT
D: -; J: TRBJ2-1; V: TRBV5-4; CDR3: CASSFSGNEQFF; DNA: TGTGCCAGCAGCTTTTCCGGCAATGAGCAGTTCTTC
D: -; J: TRBJ2-7; V: TRBV19; CDR3: CASSATASYEQYF; DNA: TGTGCCAGTAGTGCGACAGCCTCCTACGAGCAGTACTTC
D: TRBD2; J: TRBJ2-3; V: TRBV5-6; CDR3: CASSQTSGGADTQYF; DNA: TGTGCCAGCAGCCAGACTAGCGGGGGCGCAGATACGCAGTATTTT
D: -; J: TRBJ2-7; V: TRBV7-8; CDR3: CASSLARMGRNEQYF; DNA: TGTGCCAGCAGCTTAGCGCGGATGGGTAGAAACGAGCAGTACTTC
D: TRBD1; J: TRBJ2-2; V: TRBV5-4; CDR3: CASSLVTGIGTGELFF; DNA: TGTGCCAGCAGCTTGGTGACAGGGATAGGGACCGGGGAGCTGTTTTTT
D: TRBD1; J: TRBJ1-2; V: TRBV6-6; CDR3: CASSYSRGNYGYTF; DNA: TGTGCCAGCAGTTACTCCAGGGGGAACTATGGCTACACCTTC
D: TRBD2; J: TRBJ2-3; V: TRBV5-1; CDR3: CASSLEAGGRADTQYF; DNA: TGCGCCAGCAGCTTGGAGGCGGGGGGGCGGGCAGATACGCAGTATTTT
D: -; J: TRBJ1-2; V: TRBV27; CDR3: CASSSSTGIYGYTF; DNA: TGTGCCAGCAGTTCCTCCACAGGGATCTATGGCTACACCTTC
D: -; J: TRBJ2-2; V: TRBV15; CDR3: CATSRSRGQQHAGELFF; DNA: TGTGCCACCAGCAGATCAAGGGGCCAGCAACACGCCGGGGAGCTGTTTTTT
D: -; J: TRBJ1-2; V: TRBV5-6; CDR3: CASSLRGAGYGYTF; DNA: TGTGCCAGCAGCTTGCGGGGGGCCGGCTATGGCTACACCTTC
D: -; J: TRBJ2-2; V: TRBV13; CDR3: CASSSIWDFSKTGELFF; DNA: TGTGCCAGCAGCTCGATATGGGACTTCTCAAAGACCGGGGAGCTGTTTTTT
D: -; J: TRBJ2-1; V: TRBV21-1; CDR3: CASSCSGGYNEQFF; DNA: TGTGCCAGCAGCTGCTCGGGGGGGTACAATGAGCAGTTCTTC
D: TRBD2; J: TRBJ2-3; V: TRBV6-6; CDR3: CAAGDGTQYF; DNA: TGTGCAGCGGGAGACGGGACGCAGTATTTT
D: TRBD2; J: TRBJ2-1; V: TRBV19; CDR3: CASSIPGLAGGSSYNEQFF; DNA: TGTGCCAGTAGTATACCGGGACTAGCGGGGGGCTCCTCCTACAATGAGCAGTTCTTC
D: -; J: TRBJ1-6; V: TRBV9; CDR3: CASSAQGTYNSPLHF; DNA: TGTGCCAGCAGCGCGCAGGGAACCTATAATTCACCCCTCCACTTT
D: TRBD2; J: TRBJ2-2; V: TRBV5-1; CDR3: CASSLGVTSVNTGELFF; DNA: TGCGCCAGCAGCTTGGGGGTGACTAGCGTGAACACCGGGGAGCTGTTTTTT
D: TRBD1; J: TRBJ1-6; V: TRBV27; CDR3: CASSGRQGGSPLHF; DNA: TGTGCCAGCAGTGGTCGACAGGGAGGTTCACCCCTCCACTTT
D: TRBD1; J: TRBJ1-1; V: TRBV30; CDR3: CARPGTGDDTEAFF; DNA: TGTGCCCGTCCCGGGACAGGGGACGACACTGAAGCTTTCTTT
D: TRBD1; J: TRBJ2-1; V: TRBV2; CDR3: CASSGQGPGEQFF; DNA: TGTGCCAGCAGCGGACAGGGCCCTGGGGAGCAGTTCTTC
D: -; J: TRBJ2-2; V: TRBV6-6; CDR3: CASSYLVKLNTGELFF; DNA: TGTGCCAGCAGTTACTTGGTAAAACTTAACACCGGGGAGCTGTTTTTT
D: TRBD1; J: TRBJ2-7; V: TRBV5-1; CDR3: CASSLAGTAAYEQYF; DNA: TGCGCCAGCAGCTTGGCCGGGACAGCCGCCTACGAGCAGTACTTC